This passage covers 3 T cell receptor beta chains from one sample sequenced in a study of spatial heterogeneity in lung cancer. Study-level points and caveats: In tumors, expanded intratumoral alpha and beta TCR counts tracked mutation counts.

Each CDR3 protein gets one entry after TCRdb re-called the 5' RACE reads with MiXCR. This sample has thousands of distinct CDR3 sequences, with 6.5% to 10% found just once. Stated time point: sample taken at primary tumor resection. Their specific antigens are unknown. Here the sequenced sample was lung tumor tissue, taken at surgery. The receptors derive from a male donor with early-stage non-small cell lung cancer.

The CDR3, as DNA: TGTGCCAGCAGCCTCACGGGGACTAGCGGGAGTTACGAGCAGTACTTC. Translated, it gives CASSLTGTSGSYEQYF. The chain has TRBV7-2 and TRBJ2-7; 14 bases map to TRBD2. Germline V gene data show CDR1 as SGHTA and CDR2 as FQGNSA. Losses at the gene ends were 5 bases for V and 4 bases for J; bases not matched to a gene: 7. The CDR3 is 16 amino acids.

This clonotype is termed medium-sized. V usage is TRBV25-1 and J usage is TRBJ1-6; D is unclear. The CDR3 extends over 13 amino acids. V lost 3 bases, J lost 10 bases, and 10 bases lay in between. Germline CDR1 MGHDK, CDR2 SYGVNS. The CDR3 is CASSEQQRSPLHF. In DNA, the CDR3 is TGTGCCAGCAGTGAGCAACAAAGATCACCCCTCCACTTT.

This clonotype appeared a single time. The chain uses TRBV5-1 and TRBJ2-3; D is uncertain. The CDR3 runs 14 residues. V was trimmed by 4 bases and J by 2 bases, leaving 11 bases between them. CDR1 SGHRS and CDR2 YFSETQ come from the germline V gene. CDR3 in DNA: TGCGCCAGCAGCCCCGATCTGGCCACAGATACGCAGTATTTT. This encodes CASSPDLATDTQYF.